This T cell receptor beta chain was identified during a study of shared clonotypes between healthy human individuals. Whole-study context: CD4 naive cells filled three plates per donor, CD4 memory three, CD8 naive two and CD8 memory one.

Worth noting for this clone: Its target is unknown.

Study-wide results and limits: Among the subsets, naive ones generally showed larger estimated richness than memory ones. Read depth was anticipated to influence clonotype sharing among donors.

This CDR3 region has 15 residues. Germline CDR1 reads SGHRS; CDR2 reads YFSETQ. V was cut by 2 bases and J by 1 base, with 10 bases left in between. The repertoire was sequenced with immunoSEQ multiplex PCR; TCRdb's copy has only in-frame clones and lacks some. The data hold over a million clones, with roughly 70% observed a single time. The rearrangement uses TRBV5-1 and TRBJ2-1, with D possibly being TRBD2 (6 bases). Material for sequencing was memory CD4+ T cells sorted from blood. Subset: CD45RA-negative fraction. The clonotype was recovered from a man aged 18 to 29 in good health. The CDR3 nucleotides are TGCGCCAGCAGCTTACTAGCTCTTTCCTACAATGAGCAGTTCTTC. Translating gives CASSLLALSYNEQFF.